Detailed here is one T cell receptor (beta chain). Its antigen remains unknown. RNA was extracted and reverse transcribed into cDNA as the sequencing template. Data came from immunoSEQ multiplex PCR; TCRdb stores just in-frame clones and leaves some out. The repertoire holds 150,000 or so clones, with almost 50% as singletons. The CDR3 spans 13 residues. V was pared by 5 bases and J by 5 bases, with 9 bases between. The germline V gene encodes CDR1 SGHTA and CDR2 FQGNSA. These data are taken from a study of CD8+ T cells in alopecia areata. Study in general: Treated patients took oral tofacitinib at 5 to 10 mg twice daily. Patients in the study were on tofacitinib for 6 to 18 months, then off it for 6 months. Study-level points and caveats: It was less clear whether patients shared TCRs than it was in mice, possibly because of HLA.

The sequence came from a human donor with alopecia areata. V gene TRBV7-2 combines with J gene TRBJ2-2; D unresolved. The specimen was CD8+ T cells sorted from blood, collected at week 0. CDR3 in amino acids: CASSPVLTGELFF. CDR3 DNA: TGTGCCAGCAGCCCCGTTTTGACCGGGGAGCTGTTTTTT.